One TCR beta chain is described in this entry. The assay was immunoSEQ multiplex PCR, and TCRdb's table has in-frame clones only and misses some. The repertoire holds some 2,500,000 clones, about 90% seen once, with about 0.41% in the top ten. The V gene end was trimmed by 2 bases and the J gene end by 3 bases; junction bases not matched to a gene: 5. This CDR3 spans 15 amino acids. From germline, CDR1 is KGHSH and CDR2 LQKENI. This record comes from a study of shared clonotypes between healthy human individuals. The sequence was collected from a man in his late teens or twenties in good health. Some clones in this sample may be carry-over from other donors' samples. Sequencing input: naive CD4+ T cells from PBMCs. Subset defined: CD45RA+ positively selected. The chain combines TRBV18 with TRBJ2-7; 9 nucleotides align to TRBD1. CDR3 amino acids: CASSPGGTGLYEQYF. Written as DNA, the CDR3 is TGTGCCAGCTCACCAGGCGGGACAGGGCTCTACGAGCAGTACTTC.